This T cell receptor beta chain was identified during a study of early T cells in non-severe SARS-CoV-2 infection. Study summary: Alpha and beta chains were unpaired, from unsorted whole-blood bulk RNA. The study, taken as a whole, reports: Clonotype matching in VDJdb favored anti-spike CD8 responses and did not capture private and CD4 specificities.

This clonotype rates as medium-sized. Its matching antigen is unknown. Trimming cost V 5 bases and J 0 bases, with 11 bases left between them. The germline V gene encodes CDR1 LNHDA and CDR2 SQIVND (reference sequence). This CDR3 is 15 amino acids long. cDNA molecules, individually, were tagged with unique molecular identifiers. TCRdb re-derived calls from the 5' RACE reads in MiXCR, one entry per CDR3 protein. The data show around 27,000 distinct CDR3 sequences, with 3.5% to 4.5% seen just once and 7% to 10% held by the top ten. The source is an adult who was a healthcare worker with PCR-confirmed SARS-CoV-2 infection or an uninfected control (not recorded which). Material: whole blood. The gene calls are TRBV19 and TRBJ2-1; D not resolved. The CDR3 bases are TGTGCCAGTAGTCCCGTATTCAGCTCCTACAATGAGCAGTTCTTC. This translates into CASSPVFSSYNEQFF.